Each of the 15 T cell receptor beta chains below was sequenced from the same sample in a study of identical twins. TCRdb re-derived calls from the 5' RACE reads in MiXCR, one entry per CDR3 protein. The sample holds about 240,000 distinct CDR3 sequences, about 7.5% seen once. These data were also filed under a second study, of yellow fever vaccine responses in identical twins.

Sequences were obtained from CD8+ T cells sorted from blood. These receptors came from a woman aged 18-29 years in good health.

Ten or more counts support this clonotype. The J gene is TRBJ2-1, the V gene TRBV28; D is perhaps TRBD1 (5 bases). The ends were cut back, 3 bases at V and 9 bases at J, with 24 bases in the middle. The CDR3 runs 17 residues. Germline assignment: CDR1 MDHEN and CDR2 SYDVKM. For the CDR3, the DNA is TGTGCCAGCAGTTTTCCGCCAACAGGACAAGGACATTGTGAGCAGTTCTTC. Residues: CASSFPPTGQGHCEQFF. Using reference TRBV28 and TRBJ2-1 for the parts outside the CDR3, the full variable domain is DVKVTQSSRYLVKRTGEKVFLECVQDMDHENMFWYRQDPGLGLRLIYFSYDVKMKEKGDIPEGYSVSREKKERFSLILESASTNQTSMYLCASSFPPTGQGHCEQFFGPGTRLTVL.

This clonotype was recorded a few times. The rearrangement joins TRBV7-9 to TRBJ2-1; 8 positions match TRBD2. Germline V CDR1 and CDR2: SEHNR, FQNEAQ (reference sequence). Trimming removed 3 bases from V and 2 bases from J; junction bases left unmatched: 9. This CDR3 contains 17 residues. As DNA, the CDR3 is TGTGCCAGCAGCTTTTCCCGTAGCGGGGCGGCCTACAATGAGCAGTTCTTC. Translation: CASSFSRSGAAYNEQFF.

A few counts support this clonotype. This sequence joins TRBV12-3 or TRBV12-4 and TRBJ2-4; the D gene is possibly TRBD1 (7 bases). This CDR3 spans 17 amino acids. V was pared by 1 base and J by 6 bases, with 19 bases between. This CDR3 is CASSLVRPGAGGNIQYF. The CDR3 DNA reads TGTGCCAGCAGTTTAGTTCGTCCGGGAGCAGGGGGAAACATTCAGTACTTC.

This clonotype showed up many times. The rearrangement joins TRBV10-2 to TRBJ1-1, with 7 bases identical to TRBD1. The CDR3 is 14 residues long. Per germline, CDR1 WSHSY and CDR2 SAAADI. The V gene end was trimmed by 7 bases and the J gene end by 3 bases; junction bases not matched to a gene: 8. CDR3 bases: TGCGCCAGCACCCAAAGTCAGGGGGACACTGAAGCTTTCTTT. This gives the protein CASTQSQGDTEAFF.

This rearrangement joins TRBV9 to TRBJ1-6, with D perhaps TRBD1 (6 bases). CDR1 is SGDLS, CDR2 YYNGEE, per germline. The CDR3 spans 15 residues. With 0 bases removed from V and 9 bases from J, the gap between germline ends came to 13 bases. The CDR3 protein is CASSVVAGVGSPLHF. The CDR3 DNA reads as TGTGCCAGCAGCGTAGTGGCAGGGGTCGGTTCACCCCTCCACTTT.

This clonotype was found many times. The V and J genes are TRBV5-1 and TRBJ2-1; 10 bases are shared with TRBD2. CDR3 length equals 15 residues. The V and J ends lost 4 bases and 7 bases, in that order; junction bases with no gene match: 8. Germline CDR1 SGHRS, CDR2 YFSETQ. The CDR3, as DNA: TGCGCCAGCAGCCCGCTAGCGGGAGTTACTAATGAGCAGTTCTTC. The encoded protein is CASSPLAGVTNEQFF.

This rearrangement joins TRBV5-1 to TRBJ1-4, with D possibly TRBD1 on 6 matching bases. V lost 0 bases to trimming and J lost 6 bases, with 9 bases between them. The CDR3 covers 14 residues. Germline V gives CDR1 SGHRS, CDR2 YFSETQ. The CDR3 sequence is CASSLVTGYEKLFF. The CDR3 DNA follows: TGCGCCAGCAGCTTGGTTACAGGGTATGAAAAACTGTTTTTT.

This clonotype was counted between two and nine times. The rearrangement uses TRBV3-1 and TRBJ2-5, with 9 nucleotides matching TRBD2. V trimming: 1 base; J trimming: 5 bases; junction bases outside the gene matches: 5. CDR1 and CDR2 from the germline V gene are LGHDT and YNNKEL (reference sequence). The CDR3 has 15 amino acids. CDR3 region: CASSQGLADLETQYF. The CDR3 nucleotides are TGTGCCAGCAGCCAAGGACTAGCGGACCTGGAGACCCAGTACTTC.

The genes are TRBV12-3 or TRBV12-4 and TRBJ1-6; 8 positions agree with TRBD1. V dropped 6 bases and J dropped 10; count of bases not matched to a gene: 5. The CDR3 has 13 residues. The DNA for the CDR3 is TGTGCCAGCAGCGACAGGGGAGGGTCACCCCTCCACTTT. Encoded protein: CASSDRGGSPLHF.

This clonotype was observed a few times. This sequence joins TRBV6-5 and TRBJ1-4; D remains unclear. This CDR3 spans 11 amino acids. The V end was cut by 8 bases, the J end by 8 bases, with 9 bases between. CDR1 and CDR2 (germline): MNHEY, SVGAGI. The CDR3 sequence: CASGKGEKLFF. The CDR3 nucleotides are TGTGCCAGCGGGAAGGGAGAAAAACTGTTTTTT.

This clonotype was counted at least ten times. The gene calls are TRBV20-1 and TRBJ1-1; possible D gene TRBD1, 6 bases. The length of the CDR3 is 15 residues. The V end lost 0 bases, the J end lost 1 base, and 12 bases lay between the germline ends. Germline V CDR1 and CDR2: DFQATT, SNEGSKA (reference sequence). CDR3 residues: CSARDPGGPNTEAFF. The CDR3 coding sequence is TGCAGTGCTAGAGATCCCGGGGGGCCGAACACTGAAGCTTTCTTT.

In its sample, this clonotype was seen many times. The J gene is TRBJ2-7, the V gene TRBV29-1, with 12 bases lining up with TRBD2. CDR3 length equals 16 residues. Germline assignment: CDR1 SQVTM and CDR2 ANQGSEA. V trimming: 7 bases; J trimming: 5 bases; junction bases outside the gene matches: 15. The CDR3 loop reads CSAGRLAGATHNEQYF. The CDR3 coding sequence is TGCAGCGCCGGGAGACTAGCGGGAGCAACCCACAACGAGCAGTACTTC.

The rearrangement joins TRBV12-3 or TRBV12-4 to TRBJ1-6, with TRBD1 matching 8 bases. Losses at the gene ends were 5 bases for V and 0 bases for J; bases not matched to a gene: 6. The CDR3 contains 17 residues. CDR3 sequence (DNA): TGTGCCAGCAGTGAAGGGACAGGTAGCTCCTATAATTCACCCCTCCACTTT. Protein product: CASSEGTGSSYNSPLHF.

The chain links TRBV7-9 to TRBJ2-7, with D tentatively TRBD1 (5 bases). Germline lookup yields CDR1 SEHNR and CDR2 FQNEAQ (reference sequence). V was cut by 5 bases and J by 0 bases, with 11 bases left in between. The CDR3 runs 14 residues. The CDR3 loop is CASSAGYSSYEQYF. In DNA form, the CDR3 reads TGTGCCAGCAGCGCAGGGTATAGCTCCTACGAGCAGTACTTC.

The rearrangement links TRBV29-1 to TRBJ2-2; 9 bases align to TRBD1. The V gene end was trimmed by 1 base and the J gene end by 2 bases; junction bases not matched to a gene: 8. Germline CDR1 is SQVTM and CDR2 is ANQGSEA. The CDR3 covers 17 residues. The CDR3 nucleotides read TGCAGCGTTGAAGTATGGGGGGACAGGGCTAACACCGGGGAGCTGTTTTTT. Its translation is CSVEVWGDRANTGELFF.